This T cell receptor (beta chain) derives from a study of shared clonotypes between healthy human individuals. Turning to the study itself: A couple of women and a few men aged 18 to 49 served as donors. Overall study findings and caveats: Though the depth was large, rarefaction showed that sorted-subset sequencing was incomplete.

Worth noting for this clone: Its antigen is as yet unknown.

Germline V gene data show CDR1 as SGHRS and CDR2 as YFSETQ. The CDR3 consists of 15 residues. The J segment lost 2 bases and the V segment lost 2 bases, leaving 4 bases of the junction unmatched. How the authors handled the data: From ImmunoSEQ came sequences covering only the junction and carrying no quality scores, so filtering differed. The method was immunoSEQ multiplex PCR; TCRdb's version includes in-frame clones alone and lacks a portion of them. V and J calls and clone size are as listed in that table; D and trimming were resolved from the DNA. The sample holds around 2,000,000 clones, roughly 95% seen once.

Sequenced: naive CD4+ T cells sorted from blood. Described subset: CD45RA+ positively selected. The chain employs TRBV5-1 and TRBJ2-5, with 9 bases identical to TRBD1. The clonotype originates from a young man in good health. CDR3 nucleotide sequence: TGCGCCAGCAGCTTAACAGGGGGCTGGCAAGAGACCCAGTACTTC. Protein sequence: CASSLTGGWQETQYF.